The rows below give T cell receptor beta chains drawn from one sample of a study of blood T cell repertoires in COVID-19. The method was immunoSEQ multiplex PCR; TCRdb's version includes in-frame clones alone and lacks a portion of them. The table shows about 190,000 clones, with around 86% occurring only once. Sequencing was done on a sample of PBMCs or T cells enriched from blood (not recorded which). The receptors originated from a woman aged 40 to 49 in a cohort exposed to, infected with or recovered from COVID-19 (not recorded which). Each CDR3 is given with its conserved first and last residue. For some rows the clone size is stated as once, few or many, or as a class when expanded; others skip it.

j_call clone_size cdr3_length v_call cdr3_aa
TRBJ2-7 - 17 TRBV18 CASSPKTGDPKPYEQYF
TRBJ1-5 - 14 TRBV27 CASSLSRVNQPQHF
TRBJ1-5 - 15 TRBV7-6 CASSSGTGASQPQHF
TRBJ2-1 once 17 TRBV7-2 CASSLVPSGSGVDEQFF
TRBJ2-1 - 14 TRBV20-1 CSASEGLAGDQQFF
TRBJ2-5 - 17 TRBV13 CASSFSDGGPYQETQYF
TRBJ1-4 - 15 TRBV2 CASSEDRGLDEKLFF
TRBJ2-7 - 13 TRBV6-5 CASSYSLSGEQYF
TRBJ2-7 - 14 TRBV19 CASSAGTGGNEQYF
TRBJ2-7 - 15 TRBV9 CASSVEAGRSYEQYF
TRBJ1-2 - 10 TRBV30 CAWGTYGYTF
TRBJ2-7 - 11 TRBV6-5 CASIHSYEQYF
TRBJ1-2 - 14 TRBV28 CASSDSYLVYGYTF
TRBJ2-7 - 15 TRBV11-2 CASSSSGSGRDEQYF
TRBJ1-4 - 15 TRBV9 CASSVGGGASEKLFF
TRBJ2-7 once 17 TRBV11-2 CASSLAGLAGFFYEQYF
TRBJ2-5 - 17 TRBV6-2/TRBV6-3 CASSYSTTEWMWETQYF
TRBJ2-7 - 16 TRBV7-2 CASSHLAGRSSYEQYF
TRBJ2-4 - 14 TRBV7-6 CASSLPRGQNIQYF
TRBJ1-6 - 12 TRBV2 CASGGGGSPLHF
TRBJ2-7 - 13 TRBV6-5 CAGADRVLYEQYF
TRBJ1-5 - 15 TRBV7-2 CASSPQQGYNQPQHF
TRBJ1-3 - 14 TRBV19 CASSNLGAGNTIYF
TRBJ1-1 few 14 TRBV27 CASRPGQLNTEAFF
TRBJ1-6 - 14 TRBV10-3 CAIRRDRDNSPLHF
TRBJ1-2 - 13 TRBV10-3 CAISESSGYGYTF
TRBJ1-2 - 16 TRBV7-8 CASSSPDRIATYGYTF
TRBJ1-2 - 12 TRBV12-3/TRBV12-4 CASTTGGDGYTF
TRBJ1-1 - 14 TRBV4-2 CASSQIRGFTEAFF
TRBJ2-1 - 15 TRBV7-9 CASSASGNSYNEQFF
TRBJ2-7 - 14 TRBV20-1 CSASWRQGGYEQYF
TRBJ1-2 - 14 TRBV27 CASSLTGRGYGYTF
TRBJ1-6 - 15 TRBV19 CASSTGQGLRSPLHF
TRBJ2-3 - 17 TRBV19 CASSMFGSGGGTDTQYF
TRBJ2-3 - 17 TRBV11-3 CASSIRLAGRGTDTQYF
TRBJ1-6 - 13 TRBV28 CASGDRGDSPLHF
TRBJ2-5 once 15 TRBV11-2 CASSLVGGTGETQYF
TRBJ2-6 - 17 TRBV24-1 CATSDSGQLSGANVLTF
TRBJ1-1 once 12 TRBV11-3 CASSPRGPEAFF
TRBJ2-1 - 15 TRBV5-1 CASGGRGGVGNEQFF
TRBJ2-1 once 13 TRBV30 CAWSPEIANEQFF
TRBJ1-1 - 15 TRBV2 CASSEARGRGTEAFF
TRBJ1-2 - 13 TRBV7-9 CASSLGQYNGYTF
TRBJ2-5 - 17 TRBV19 CASSSYSGTNAQETQYF
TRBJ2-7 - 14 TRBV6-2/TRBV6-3 CASSLTAANYEQYF
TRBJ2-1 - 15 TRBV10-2 CASSTSGRAGNEQFF
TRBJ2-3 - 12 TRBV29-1 CSPGQATDTQYF
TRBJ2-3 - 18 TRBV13 CASSSGEQGSPSTDTQYF
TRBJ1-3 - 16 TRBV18 CASSEATAYSGNTIYF
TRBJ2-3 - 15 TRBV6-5 CASHGPSRGTDTQYF
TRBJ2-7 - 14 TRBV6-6 CATCKRENAYEQYF
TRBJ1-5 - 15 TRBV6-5 CASSYSDSPNQPQHF
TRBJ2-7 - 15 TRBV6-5 CASSQEVGGSYEQYF
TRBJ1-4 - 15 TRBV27 CASSSGTGGLEKLFF
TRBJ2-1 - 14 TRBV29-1 CSERTSGVYNEQFF
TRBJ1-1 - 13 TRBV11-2 CASSLSTGSEAFF
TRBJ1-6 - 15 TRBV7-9 CASRPRDTSNSPLHF